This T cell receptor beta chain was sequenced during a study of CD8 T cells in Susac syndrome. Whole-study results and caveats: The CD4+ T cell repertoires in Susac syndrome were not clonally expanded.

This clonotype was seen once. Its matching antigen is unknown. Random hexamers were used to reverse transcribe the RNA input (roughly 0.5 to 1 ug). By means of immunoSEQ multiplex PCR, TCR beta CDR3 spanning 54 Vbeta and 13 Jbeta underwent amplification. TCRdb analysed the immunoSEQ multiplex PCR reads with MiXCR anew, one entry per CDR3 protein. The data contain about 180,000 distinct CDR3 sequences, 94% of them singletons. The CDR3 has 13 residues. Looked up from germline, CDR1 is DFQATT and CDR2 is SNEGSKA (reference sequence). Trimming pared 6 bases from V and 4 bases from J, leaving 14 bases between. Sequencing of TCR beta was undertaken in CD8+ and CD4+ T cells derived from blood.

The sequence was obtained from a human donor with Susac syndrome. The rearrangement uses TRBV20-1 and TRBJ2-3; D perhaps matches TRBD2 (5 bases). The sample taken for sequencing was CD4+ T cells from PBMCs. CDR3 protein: CSAEAPAADTQYF. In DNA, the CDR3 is TGCAGTGCAGAGGCCCCAGCGGCAGATACGCAGTATTTT.